This passage covers 15 T cell receptor beta chains from one sample sequenced in a study of shared clonotypes between healthy human individuals. Profiled with immunoSEQ multiplex PCR; TCRdb holds only in-frame clones, not every one. The sample has approximately 97,000 clones; 67% are singletons. The sample comprised memory CD8+ T cells sorted from blood. Subset denoted: CD45RO+ cells pooled with CCR7-negative TemRA cells. The receptors come from a man aged 30-40 years in good health.

This clone was observed many times. The J gene is TRBJ2-7, the V gene TRBV7-9; the D gene is possibly TRBD1 (7 bases). The ends were cut back, 1 base at V and 0 bases at J, with 10 bases in the middle. The CDR3 is 15 residues long. The germline V gene encodes CDR1 SEHNR and CDR2 FQNEAQ (reference sequence). The CDR3 spells CASSLVQGGSYEQYF. For the CDR3, the DNA is TGTGCCAGCAGCTTAGTTCAGGGGGGCTCCTACGAGCAGTACTTC. Together with reference TRBV7-9 and TRBJ2-7, the CDR3 gives the full variable domain: DTGVSQNPRHKITKRGQNVTFRCDPISEHNRLYWYRQTLGQGPEFLTYFQNEAQLEKSRLLSDRFSAERPKGSFSTLEIQRTEQGDSAMYLCASSLVQGGSYEQYFGPGTRLTVT.

V usage is TRBV6-6 and J usage is TRBJ2-7; D is uncertain. The CDR3 is 15 residues long. CDR1 MNHNY and CDR2 SVGAGI come from the germline V gene (reference sequence). Trimming shortened V by 2 bases and J by 0 bases, and 11 bases separated the two germline ends. CDR3: CASSYGVISSYEQYF. The CDR3 DNA sequence: TGTGCCAGCAGTTACGGCGTTATAAGCTCCTACGAGCAGTACTTC.

This clone was picked up many times. In the same sample, other DNA sequences code for this CDR3. V is TRBV6-4 and J is TRBJ2-1, with TRBD1 matching over 11 bases. J gave up 3 bases and V 4 bases, and 2 bases lay outside the gene matches. The CDR3 contains 15 residues. Germline V gene data show CDR1 as MRHNA and CDR2 as SNTAGT. The CDR3: CASSAGTGGYNEQFF. The CDR3 nucleotides read TGTGCCAGCAGTGCCGGGACAGGGGGCTACAATGAGCAGTTCTTC.

A few counts support this clone. This rearrangement joins TRBV13 to TRBJ2-3; D unresolved. V dropped 5 bases and J dropped 2 bases, with 14 bases sitting between them. This CDR3 region has 15 residues. Germline V gene data show CDR1 as PRHDT and CDR2 as FYEKMQ (reference sequence). CDR3 loop: CASSPRKPVTDTQYF. CDR3 coding DNA: TGTGCCAGCAGCCCACGGAAACCCGTCACAGATACGCAGTATTTT.

The chain recombines TRBV9 with TRBJ2-7, with 9 bases matching TRBD2. The CDR3 is made up of 15 amino acids. The V gene's germline CDR1 is SGDLS and CDR2 YYNGEE. J lost 3 bases, V lost 0 bases, and 4 bases had no gene match. The CDR3 DNA follows: TGTGCCAGCAGCGTAGGATCTAGCGGGATCTACGAGCAGTACTTC. Its translation is CASSVGSSGIYEQYF.

The chain employs TRBV6-1 and TRBJ2-7; 7 positions agree with TRBD1. The CDR3 length is 15 residues. Trimming removed 1 base from V and 0 bases from J; junction bases left unmatched: 3. Germline CDR1 is MNHNS and CDR2 is SASEGT. The CDR3 bases are TGTGCCAGCAGTGAAGGACAGGGCGCCTCCTACGAGCAGTACTTC. Its protein is CASSEGQGASYEQYF.

The chain is built from TRBV5-1 and TRBJ1-3, with TRBD1 matching 7 bases. Germline V gene lookup returns CDR1 SGHRS and CDR2 YFSETQ. Germline trimming cut 4 bases from V and 2 bases from J; bases unmatched to any gene: 6. CDR3 length equals 15 residues. The CDR3 region is CASSPETGAGNTIYF. CDR3 sequence (DNA): TGCGCCAGCAGCCCGGAAACAGGGGCTGGAAACACCATATATTTT. The full variable domain, in which reference TRBV5-1 and TRBJ1-3 provide the parts outside the CDR3, is KAGVTQTPRYLIKTRGQQVTLSCSPISGHRSVSWYQQTPGQGLQFLFEYFSETQRNKGNFPGRFSGRQFSNSRSEMNVSTLELGDSALYLCASSPETGAGNTIYFGEGSWLTVV.

The V call is TRBV5-1, the J call TRBJ2-7; D perhaps matches TRBD2 (5 bases). The CDR3 sequence is 14 residues long. V lost 0 bases to trimming and J lost 4 bases, with 11 bases between them. Per the germline V gene, CDR1 is SGHRS and CDR2 is YFSETQ. The CDR3 sequence: CASSLAGIPYEQYF. In DNA form, the CDR3 reads TGCGCCAGCAGCTTGGCGGGGATCCCTTACGAGCAGTACTTC.

This chain joins TRBV28 and TRBJ1-5; 10 nucleotides align to TRBD1. With 6 bases clipped from V and 6 bases from J, the junction kept 5 bases outside the gene matches. The CDR3 consists of 14 residues. From germline, CDR1 is MDHEN and CDR2 SYDVKM. The CDR3 DNA is TGTGCCAGCAGCTATGGACAGGGGGTTCAGCCCCAGCATTTT. Its protein product is CASSYGQGVQPQHF.

This clone was seen once. The rearrangement uses TRBV28 and TRBJ1-4, with D unresolved. The V gene's germline CDR1 is MDHEN and CDR2 SYDVKM. V was trimmed by 6 bases and J by 14 bases, leaving 13 bases between them. This CDR3 is built from 11 residues. This CDR3 reads CASSDPNVLFF. CDR3 DNA: TGTGCCAGCAGCGACCCGAATGTGCTGTTTTTT. Full variable domain (missing parts from reference TRBV28 and TRBJ1-4): DVKVTQSSRYLVKRTGEKVFLECVQDMDHENMFWYRQDPGLGLRLIYFSYDVKMKEKGDIPEGYSVSREKKERFSLILESASTNQTSMYLCASSDPNVLFFGSGTQLSVL.

This rearrangement joins TRBV20-1 to TRBJ2-1, with D unresolved. Germline-derived CDR1 and CDR2 are DFQATT and SNEGSKA (reference sequence). The CDR3 extends over 11 amino acids. Trimming shortened V by 5 bases and J by 9 bases, and 11 bases separated the two germline ends. CDR3: CSAGEPSEQFF. The CDR3 DNA reads TGCAGTGCTGGGGAACCCAGTGAGCAGTTCTTC.

This clone was found a few times. This sequence joins TRBV18 and TRBJ1-1; no definite D call. Trimming pared 1 base from V and 1 base from J, leaving 4 bases between. Germline V gene data show CDR1 as KGHSH and CDR2 as LQKENI. The CDR3 is 13 residues long. DNA for the CDR3: TGTGCCAGCTCACCACAGGGGAACACTGAAGCTTTCTTT. Its translation: CASSPQGNTEAFF. Full variable domain (remainder filled in from reference TRBV18 and TRBJ1-1): NAGVMQNPRHLVRRRGQEARLRCSPMKGHSHVYWYRQLPEEGLKFMVYLQKENIIDESGMPKERFSAEFPKEGPSILRIQQVVRGDSAAYFCASSPQGNTEAFFGQGTRLTVV.

The V call is TRBV6-1, the J call TRBJ2-1; D uncertain. The CDR3 is 15 amino acids. V was pared by 7 bases and J by 0 bases, with 13 bases between. Germline V lookup: CDR1 MNHNS, CDR2 SASEGT. This CDR3 is CASNPRLSSYNEQFF. Here the CDR3 DNA reads TGTGCCAGCAACCCTAGACTTAGCTCCTACAATGAGCAGTTCTTC.

This clone was detected only a few times. The same CDR3 arises from other DNA sequences in this sample as well. This CDR3 reads CASSSGSYNEQFF. The CDR3 DNA follows: TGTGCCAGCAGCAGCGGCTCCTACAATGAGCAGTTCTTC. The V call is TRBV27, the J call TRBJ2-1; D possibly corresponds to TRBD2 (5 bases). V gave up 6 bases and J gave up 0 bases, with 6 bases separating them. CDR1 is MNHEY, CDR2 SMNVEV, per germline (reference sequence). The CDR3 covers 13 residues.

In DNA, the CDR3 is TGCGCCAGCAGCCAGGTGGGAGGGGAGACCCAGTACTTC. Encoded protein: CASSQVGGETQYF. The V call is TRBV5-1, the J call TRBJ2-5, with 7 bases aligning to TRBD2. The CDR3 runs to 13 residues. CDR1 is SGHRS, CDR2 YFSETQ, per germline. V trimming: 4 bases; J trimming: 5 bases; junction bases outside the gene matches: 5.